The TCR beta chain under discussion was sequenced for a study of metastatic and nonmetastatic thyroid tumors. Study-level information: It was across blood and tumor or nodule tissue from malignant and benign thyroid patients that repertoires were compared. Study-wide results and caveats: According to reports, the diversity of TCR beta was significantly higher in malignant thyroid tumors than in benign nodules, and this held in both blood and tumor samples.

No patient received treatment before thyroid surgery. Per the study methods: The authors used CDR3 differences across clinicopathological groups to build a distant-metastasis classifier for papillary thyroid cancer. TCRdb re-analyzed the PCR reads using MiXCR. These V and J calls are TCRdb output, not the study's own analysis. The data show roughly 33,000 clones, approximately 15% seen once. In the case of this clone: Antigen unknown. The junction and the germline gene differ at one end; a read error may be behind it.

This CDR3 is 14 amino acids long. The germline CDR1 and CDR2 sequences are MNHNS and SASEGT. V gene TRBV6-1 combines with J gene TRBJ1-6; 9 positions agree with TRBD1. Sequencing was carried out using blood. This receptor was identified in a female donor with papillary thyroid cancer or a benign thyroid nodule (not recorded which). Some clones in this sample may be carry-over from other donors' samples. The CDR3 DNA reads TGTGTCAGCAGCCTACAGGGGGCTAATTCACCCCTCCACTTT. This sequence encodes CVSSLQGANSPLHF.